This section outlines one T cell receptor (beta chain) sequence together with its context. V shed 5 bases and J shed 2 bases, with 12 bases lying between them. Germline values: CDR1 SEHNR, CDR2 FQNEAQ (reference sequence). The CDR3 length is 14 residues. This record comes from a study of blood T cell repertoires in COVID-19. The data were produced by immunoSEQ multiplex PCR, yet TCRdb's version contains in-frame clones alone and is incomplete. The table lists 40,000 to 45,000 clones, about 90% of them singletons. This clonotype was obtained from a man aged 45-60 years with active COVID-19. The chain carries TRBV7-9 and TRBJ1-1, with D maybe TRBD1 (6 bases). Sequencing was performed on peripheral blood. The CDR3 spells CASSVRGGNTEAFF. CDR3 DNA: TGTGCCAGCAGCGTCAGGGGTGGAAACACTGAAGCTTTCTTT.